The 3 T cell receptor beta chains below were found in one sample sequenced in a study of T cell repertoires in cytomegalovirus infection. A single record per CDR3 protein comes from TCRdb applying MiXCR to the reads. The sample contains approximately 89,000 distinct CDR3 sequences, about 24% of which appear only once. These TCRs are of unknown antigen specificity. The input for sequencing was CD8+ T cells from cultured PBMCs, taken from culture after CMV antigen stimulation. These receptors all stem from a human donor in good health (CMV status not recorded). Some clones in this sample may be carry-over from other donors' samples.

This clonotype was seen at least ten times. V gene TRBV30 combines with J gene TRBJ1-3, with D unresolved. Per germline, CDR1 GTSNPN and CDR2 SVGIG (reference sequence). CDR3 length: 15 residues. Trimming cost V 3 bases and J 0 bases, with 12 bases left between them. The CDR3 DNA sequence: TGTGCCTGGAGGTCCCGCGGTAGCTCTGGAAACACCATATATTTT. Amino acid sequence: CAWRSRGSSGNTIYF.

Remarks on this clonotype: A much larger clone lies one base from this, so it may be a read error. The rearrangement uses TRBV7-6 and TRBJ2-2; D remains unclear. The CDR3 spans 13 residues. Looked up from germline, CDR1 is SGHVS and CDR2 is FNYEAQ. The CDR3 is CVSSLRVPGELFF. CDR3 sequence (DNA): TGTGTCAGCAGCTTAAGGGTACCCGGGGAGCTGTTTTTT. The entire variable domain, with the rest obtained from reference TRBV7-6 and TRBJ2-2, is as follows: GAGVSQSPRYKVTKRGQDVALRCDPISGHVSLYWYRQALGQGPEFLTYFNYEAQQDKSGLPNDRFSAERPEGSISTLTIQRTEQRDSAMYRCVSSLRVPGELFFGEGSRLTVL.

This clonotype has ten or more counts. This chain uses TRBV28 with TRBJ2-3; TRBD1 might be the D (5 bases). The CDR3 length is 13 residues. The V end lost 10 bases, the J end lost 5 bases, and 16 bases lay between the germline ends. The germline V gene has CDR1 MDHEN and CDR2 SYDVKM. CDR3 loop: CAIIGGQGDTQYF. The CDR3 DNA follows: TGTGCCATCATTGGTGGGCAGGGAGATACGCAGTATTTT.